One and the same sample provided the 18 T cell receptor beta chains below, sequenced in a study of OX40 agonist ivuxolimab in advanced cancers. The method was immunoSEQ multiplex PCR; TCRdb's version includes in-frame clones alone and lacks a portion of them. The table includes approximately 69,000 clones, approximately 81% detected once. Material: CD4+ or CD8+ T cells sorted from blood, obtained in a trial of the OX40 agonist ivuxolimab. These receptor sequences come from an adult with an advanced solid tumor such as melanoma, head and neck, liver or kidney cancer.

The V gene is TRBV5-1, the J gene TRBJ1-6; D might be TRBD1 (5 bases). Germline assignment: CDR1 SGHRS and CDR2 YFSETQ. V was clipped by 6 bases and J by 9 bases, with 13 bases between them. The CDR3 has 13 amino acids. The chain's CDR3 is CASNESGGSPLHF. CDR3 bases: TGCGCCAGCAACGAATCCGGGGGTTCACCCCTCCACTTT.

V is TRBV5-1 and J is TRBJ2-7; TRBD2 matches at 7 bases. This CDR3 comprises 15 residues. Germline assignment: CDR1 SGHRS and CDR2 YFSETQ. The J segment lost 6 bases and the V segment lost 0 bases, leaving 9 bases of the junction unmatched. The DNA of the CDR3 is TGCGCCAGCAGCTTGGGCGCTGGGGGGGGATCCGAGCAGTACTTC. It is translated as CASSLGAGGGSEQYF. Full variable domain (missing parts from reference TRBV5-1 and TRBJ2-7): KAGVTQTPRYLIKTRGQQVTLSCSPISGHRSVSWYQQTPGQGLQFLFEYFSETQRNKGNFPGRFSGRQFSNSRSEMNVSTLELGDSALYLCASSLGAGGGSEQYFGPGTRLTVT.

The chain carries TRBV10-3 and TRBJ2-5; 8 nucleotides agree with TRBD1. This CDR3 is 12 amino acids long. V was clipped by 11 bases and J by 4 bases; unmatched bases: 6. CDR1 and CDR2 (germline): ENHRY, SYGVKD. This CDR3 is CAAQDRGETQYF. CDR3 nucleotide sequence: TGTGCCGCCCAAGACAGGGGAGAGACCCAGTACTTC.

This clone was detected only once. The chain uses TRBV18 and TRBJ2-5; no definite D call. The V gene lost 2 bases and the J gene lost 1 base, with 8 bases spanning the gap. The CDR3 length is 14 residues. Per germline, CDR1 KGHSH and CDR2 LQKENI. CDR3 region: CASSPGVAQETQYF. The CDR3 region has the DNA TGTGCCAGCTCACCAGGGGTGGCCCAAGAGACCCAGTACTTC.

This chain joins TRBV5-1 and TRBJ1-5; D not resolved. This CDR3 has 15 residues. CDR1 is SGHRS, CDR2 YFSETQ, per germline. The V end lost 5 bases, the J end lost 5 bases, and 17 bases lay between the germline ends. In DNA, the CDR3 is TGCGCCAGCAGGTACTCGGCAGCCCAGGATCAGCCCCAGCATTTT. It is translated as CASRYSAAQDQPQHF.

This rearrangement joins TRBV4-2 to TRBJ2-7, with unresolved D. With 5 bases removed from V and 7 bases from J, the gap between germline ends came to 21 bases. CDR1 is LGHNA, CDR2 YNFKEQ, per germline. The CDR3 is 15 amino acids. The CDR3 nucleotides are TGTGCCAGCAGCTTGGTCGCGAGGACCCTCGGGGAGCAGTACTTC. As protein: CASSLVARTLGEQYF.

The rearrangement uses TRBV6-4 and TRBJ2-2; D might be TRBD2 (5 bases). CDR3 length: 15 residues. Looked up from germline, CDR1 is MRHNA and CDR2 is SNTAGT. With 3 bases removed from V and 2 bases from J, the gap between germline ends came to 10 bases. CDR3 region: CASSDRPGNTGELFF. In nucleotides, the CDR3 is TGTGCCAGCAGTGATCGGCCGGGAAACACCGGGGAGCTGTTTTTT.

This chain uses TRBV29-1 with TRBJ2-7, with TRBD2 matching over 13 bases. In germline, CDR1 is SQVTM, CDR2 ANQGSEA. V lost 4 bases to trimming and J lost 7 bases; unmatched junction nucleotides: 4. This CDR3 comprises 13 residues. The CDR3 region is CSVAGLAGAEQYF. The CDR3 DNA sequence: TGCAGCGTTGCCGGACTAGCGGGAGCAGAGCAGTACTTC.

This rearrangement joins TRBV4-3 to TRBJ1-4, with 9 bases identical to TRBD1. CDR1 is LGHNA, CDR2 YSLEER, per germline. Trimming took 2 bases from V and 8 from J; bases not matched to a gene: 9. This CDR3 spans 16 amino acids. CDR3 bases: TGCGCCAGCAGCCAACCGGGTGGGACAGGGAAGGAAAAACTGTTTTTT. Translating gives CASSQPGGTGKEKLFF.

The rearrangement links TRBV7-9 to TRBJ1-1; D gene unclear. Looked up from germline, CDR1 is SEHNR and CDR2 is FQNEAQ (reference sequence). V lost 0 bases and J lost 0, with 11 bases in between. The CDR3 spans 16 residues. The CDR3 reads CASSLAAGTLNTEAFF. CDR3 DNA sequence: TGTGCCAGCAGCTTAGCGGCAGGCACATTGAACACTGAAGCTTTCTTT.

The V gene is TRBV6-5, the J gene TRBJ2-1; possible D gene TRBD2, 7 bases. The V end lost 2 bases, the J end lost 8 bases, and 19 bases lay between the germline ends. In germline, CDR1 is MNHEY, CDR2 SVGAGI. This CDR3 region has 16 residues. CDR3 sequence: CASSYGPGGRSDEQFF. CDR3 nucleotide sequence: TGTGCCAGCAGTTACGGCCCCGGGGGGCGATCGGATGAGCAGTTCTTC.

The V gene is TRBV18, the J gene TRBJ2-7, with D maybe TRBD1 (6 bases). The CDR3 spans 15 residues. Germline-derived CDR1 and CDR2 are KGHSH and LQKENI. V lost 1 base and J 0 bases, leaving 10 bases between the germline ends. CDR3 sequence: CASSPLDRSSYEQYF. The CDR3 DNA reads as TGTGCCAGCTCACCACTCGACAGGTCCTCCTACGAGCAGTACTTC.

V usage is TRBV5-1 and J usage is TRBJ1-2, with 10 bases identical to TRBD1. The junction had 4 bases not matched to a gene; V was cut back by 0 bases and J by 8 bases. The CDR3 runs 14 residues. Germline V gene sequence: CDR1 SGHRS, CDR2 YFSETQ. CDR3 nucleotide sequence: TGCGCCAGCAGCTTGGGGACAGGGGGTGTAGGCTACACCTTC. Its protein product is CASSLGTGGVGYTF.

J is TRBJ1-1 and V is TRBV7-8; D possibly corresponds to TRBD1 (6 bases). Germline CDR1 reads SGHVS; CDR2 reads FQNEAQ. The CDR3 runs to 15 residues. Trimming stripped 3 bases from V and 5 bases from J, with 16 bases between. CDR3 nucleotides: TGTGCCAGCAGCTTGTTATGGGGGGCGGGGACTGAAGCTTTCTTT. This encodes CASSLLWGAGTEAFF.

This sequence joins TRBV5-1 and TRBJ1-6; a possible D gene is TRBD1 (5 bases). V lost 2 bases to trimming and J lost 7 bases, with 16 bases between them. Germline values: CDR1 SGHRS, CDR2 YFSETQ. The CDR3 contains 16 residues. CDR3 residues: CASSFIGGVENSPLHF. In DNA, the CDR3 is TGCGCCAGCAGCTTCATAGGAGGGGTGGAAAATTCACCCCTCCACTTT.

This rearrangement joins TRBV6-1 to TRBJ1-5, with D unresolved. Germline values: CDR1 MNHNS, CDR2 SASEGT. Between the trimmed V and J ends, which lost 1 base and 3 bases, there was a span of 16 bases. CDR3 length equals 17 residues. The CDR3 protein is CASSEVLGHPTNQPQHF. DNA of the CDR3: TGTGCCAGCAGTGAAGTTCTAGGGCACCCTACCAATCAGCCCCAGCATTTT.

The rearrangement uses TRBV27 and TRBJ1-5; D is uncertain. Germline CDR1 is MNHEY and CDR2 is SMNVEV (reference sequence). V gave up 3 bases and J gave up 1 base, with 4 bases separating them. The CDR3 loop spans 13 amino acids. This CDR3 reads CASSFYSNQPQHF. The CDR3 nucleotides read TGTGCCAGCAGTTTCTACAGCAATCAGCCCCAGCATTTT.

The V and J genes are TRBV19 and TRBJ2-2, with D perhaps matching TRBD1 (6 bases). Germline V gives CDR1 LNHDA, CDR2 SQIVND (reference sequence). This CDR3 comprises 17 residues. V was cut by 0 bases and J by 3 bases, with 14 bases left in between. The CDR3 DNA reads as TGTGCCAGTAGTATAGACTGGTGGGACACATACACCGGGGAGCTGTTTTTT. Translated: CASSIDWWDTYTGELFF.